This entry lists 28 T cell receptor beta chains sequenced from one sample in a study of blood T cell repertoires in COVID-19. TCRdb's table, derived via immunoSEQ multiplex PCR, lists solely in-frame clones and lacks some. The data hold fewer than 150,000 clones, with 85% to 90% observed a single time. Sequencing was performed on peripheral blood. These receptors originate from a man aged 50-60 years with active or convalescent COVID-19.

The V call is TRBV19, the J call TRBJ1-3; 8 bases align to TRBD1. The V and J ends lost 1 base and 2 bases, in that order; junction bases with no gene match: 10. This CDR3 spans 18 amino acids. The germline CDR1 and CDR2 sequences are LNHDA and SQIVND (reference sequence). Written as DNA, the CDR3 is TGTGCCAGTAGTATAGCCGACAGGGGACCAGGACCTGGAAACACCATATATTTT. Translated: CASSIADRGPGPGNTIYF.

The CDR3 reads CASSPQGRDQPQHF. CDR3 DNA: TGTGCCAGCAGCCCACAGGGAAGGGATCAGCCCCAGCATTTT. This chain connects TRBV7-9 to TRBJ1-5; D is possibly TRBD1 (6 bases). The CDR3 runs to 14 residues. V dropped 5 bases and J dropped 5 bases, with 13 bases sitting between them. CDR1 and CDR2 from the germline V gene are SEHNR and FQNEAQ (reference sequence).

J is TRBJ2-1 and V is TRBV19, with 11 bases aligning to TRBD2. V lost 6 bases, J lost 0 bases, and 10 bases stayed unmatched. The CDR3 loop spans 18 amino acids. Germline loops: CDR1 LNHDA, CDR2 SQIVND (reference sequence). The CDR3 sequence: CASRISSGRFSSYNEQFF. Here the CDR3 DNA reads TGTGCCAGTAGGATCTCTAGCGGGAGGTTCAGCTCCTACAATGAGCAGTTCTTC. Filled out from reference TRBV19 and TRBJ2-1, the complete variable domain reads DGGITQSPKYLFRKEGQNVTLSCEQNLNHDAMYWYRQDPGQGLRLIYYSQIVNDFQKGDIAEGYSVSREKKESFPLTVTSAQKNPTAFYLCASRISSGRFSSYNEQFFGPGTRLTVL.

V and J are TRBV5-1 and TRBJ2-5; perhaps TRBD1 as D (5 bases). The CDR3 covers 14 residues. Germline values: CDR1 SGHRS, CDR2 YFSETQ. Trimming cost V 3 bases and J 5 bases, with 14 bases left between them. The CDR3 loop reads CASSSGTRAETQYF. The CDR3 region has the DNA TGCGCCAGCAGCTCTGGTACCAGGGCGGAGACCCAGTACTTC.

J is TRBJ2-6 and V is TRBV18; perhaps TRBD1 as D (5 bases). The germline CDR1 and CDR2 sequences are KGHSH and LQKENI. Trimming removed 5 bases from V and 0 bases from J, with 17 bases in between. The CDR3 length is 18 residues. The CDR3 protein is CASSANRILPSGANVLTF. The CDR3 nucleotides are TGTGCCAGCTCAGCTAACAGGATCCTCCCCTCTGGGGCCAACGTCCTGACTTTC.

The chain recombines TRBV27 with TRBJ1-2; D is unclear. The V and J ends lost 6 bases and 6 bases respectively, with 17 bases between them. The CDR3 sequence is 14 residues long. The V gene's germline CDR1 is MNHEY and CDR2 SMNVEV (reference sequence). The DNA for the CDR3 is TGTGCCAGCAGACCGGGAGGGTGGATCCATGGCTACACCTTC. Translated: CASRPGGWIHGYTF.

In this sample, this clone turned up once. The chain combines TRBV30 with TRBJ1-5; unclear D gene. The CDR3 is 13 residues long. V was trimmed by 2 bases and J by 4 bases, leaving 9 bases between them. Germline CDR1 and CDR2: GTSNPN and SVGIG (reference sequence). CDR3 amino acids: CAWSSGGNQPQHF. For the CDR3, the DNA is TGTGCCTGGAGTTCGGGTGGGAATCAGCCCCAGCATTTT. The complete variable domain, with remaining parts taken from reference TRBV30 and TRBJ1-5, reads SQTIHQWPATLVQPVGSPLSLECTVEGTSNPNLYWYRQAAGRGLQLLFYSVGIGQISSEVPQNLSASRPQDRQFILSSKKLLLSDSGFYLCAWSSGGNQPQHFGDGTRLSIL.

The rearrangement uses TRBV9 and TRBJ2-1; D ambiguous. V dropped 6 bases and J dropped 8 bases, with 12 bases sitting between them. In germline, CDR1 is SGDLS, CDR2 YYNGEE. The CDR3 extends over 12 amino acids. The CDR3 bases are TGTGCCAGCAATCGCGGCCGTGATGAGCAGTTCTTC. The encoded protein is CASNRGRDEQFF.

The chain joins TRBV4-3 to TRBJ2-2; tentatively, D is TRBD2 (5 bases). The CDR3 has 13 residues. Germline lookup yields CDR1 LGHNA and CDR2 YSLEER. The V and J ends lost 2 bases and 6 bases respectively, with 7 bases between them. The CDR3 DNA reads as TGCGCCAGCAGCCAATACGGGGCCGGGGAGCTGTTTTTT. Its translation is CASSQYGAGELFF.

The chain links TRBV28 to TRBJ2-7, with 11 bases that match TRBD2. V lost 5 bases to trimming and J lost 2 bases; unmatched junction nucleotides: 8. There are 16 residues in the CDR3. Germline V gene data show CDR1 as MDHEN and CDR2 as SYDVKM. The CDR3 is CASSTTPGLAAYEQYF. In DNA form, the CDR3 reads TGTGCCAGCAGTACCACTCCGGGACTAGCGGCCTACGAGCAGTACTTC.

J is TRBJ1-5 and V is TRBV2, with TRBD1 matching 7 bases. V lost 4 bases, J lost 1 base, and 10 bases stayed unmatched. The CDR3 is made up of 17 amino acids. Germline CDR1 SNHLY, CDR2 FYNNEI. CDR3 residues: CASSVFMAGGSNQPQHF. DNA of the CDR3: TGTGCCAGCAGTGTTTTTATGGCAGGGGGGAGCAATCAGCCCCAGCATTTT.

This chain joins TRBV28 and TRBJ2-5; 10 nucleotides line up with TRBD1. Trimming took 5 bases from V and 6 from J; bases not matched to a gene: 9. This CDR3 is 15 amino acids long. CDR1 is MDHEN and CDR2 is SYDVKM in the germline V gene. The CDR3 sequence is CASSAPGTGVQTQYF. The DNA for the CDR3 is TGTGCCAGCAGTGCACCTGGGACAGGGGTACAGACCCAGTACTTC.

This chain connects TRBV19 to TRBJ2-5, with D perhaps matching TRBD2 (5 bases). This CDR3 region has 12 residues. V lost 6 bases to trimming and J lost 3 bases, with 8 bases between them. CDR1 LNHDA and CDR2 SQIVND come from the germline V gene (reference sequence). Here the CDR3 DNA reads TGTGCCAGTAGAGGGAGCGAAGAGACCCAGTACTTC. Protein: CASRGSEETQYF.

The gene calls are TRBV19 and TRBJ2-1; TRBD2 matches 9 bases. Germline V gene data show CDR1 as LNHDA and CDR2 as SQIVND (reference sequence). With 3 bases clipped from V and 1 base from J, the junction kept 7 bases outside the gene matches. This CDR3 is 17 amino acids long. The CDR3 DNA is TGTGCCAGTAGTATTTCGGTAGCGGGAGTGTCCTACAATGAGCAGTTCTTC. Translation: CASSISVAGVSYNEQFF.

The chain is built from TRBV5-1 and TRBJ1-1, with 8 bases lining up with TRBD1. With 4 bases clipped from V and 4 bases from J, the junction kept 3 bases outside the gene matches. The CDR3 runs 13 residues. CDR1 and CDR2 from the germline V gene are SGHRS and YFSETQ. The DNA for the CDR3 is TGCGCCAGCAGCCAGGACAGGGTCACTGAAGCTTTCTTT. This sequence encodes CASSQDRVTEAFF.

This chain joins TRBV6-1 and TRBJ1-2, with 11 bases identical to TRBD1. Per the germline V gene, CDR1 is MNHNS and CDR2 is SASEGT. J gave up 7 bases and V 0 bases, and 4 bases lay outside the gene matches. This CDR3 contains 15 residues. In nucleotides, the CDR3 is TGTGCCAGCAGTGAAGCGGACAGGGGGCGAACTGGCTACACCTTC. It yields the protein CASSEADRGRTGYTF.

In this sample, this clone turned up many times. This CDR3 reads CASSLDRGQSGANVLTF. For the CDR3, the DNA is TGTGCCAGCAGCTTGGACAGGGGGCAGTCTGGGGCCAACGTCCTGACTTTC. The rearrangement uses TRBV5-6 and TRBJ2-6; 9 positions match TRBD1. Trimming took 0 bases from V and 1 from J; bases not matched to a gene: 2. CDR1 is SGHDT and CDR2 is YYEEEE in the germline V gene. The CDR3 extends over 17 amino acids.

This rearrangement joins TRBV6-2 or TRBV6-3 to TRBJ1-1; possible D gene TRBD1, 5 bases. Germline V gene sequence: CDR1 MNHEY, CDR2 SVGEGT. V was pared by 2 bases and J by 1 base, with 8 bases between. The CDR3 covers 14 residues. The DNA of the CDR3 is TGTGCCAGCAGTTACCAGGGCCCGAACACTGAAGCTTTCTTT. Protein product: CASSYQGPNTEAFF.

This sequence joins TRBV13 and TRBJ2-2; 8 nucleotides line up with TRBD1. This CDR3 has 15 residues. V lost 4 bases and J lost 3; bases outside the gene matches: 4. Germline V gene sequence: CDR1 PRHDT, CDR2 FYEKMQ (reference sequence). The CDR3 sequence is CASSYGQGYTGELFF. The CDR3 DNA reads as TGTGCCAGCAGCTACGGACAGGGATACACCGGGGAGCTGTTTTTT.

The rearrangement joins TRBV12-3 or TRBV12-4 to TRBJ2-1; TRBD1 is a possible D gene (5 bases). V lost 0 bases to trimming and J lost 8 bases, with 8 bases between them. The CDR3 is 13 residues long. CDR3 sequence (DNA): TGTGCCAGCAGTTTAGCGCAGGGTCATGAGCAGTTCTTC. Encoded protein: CASSLAQGHEQFF.

The table lists this clone with a few counts. This chain joins TRBV20-1 and TRBJ1-2; maybe TRBD1 (6 bases). The V gene lost 6 bases and the J gene lost 4 bases, with 9 bases spanning the gap. The germline gives CDR1 DFQATT, CDR2 SNEGSKA (reference sequence). This CDR3 is 11 amino acids long. In DNA, the CDR3 is TGCAGTGCAGCACAGGGCTATGGCTACACCTTC. Its protein is CSAAQGYGYTF.

This clone was counted once. The chain couples TRBV3-1 (or the pseudogene TRBV3-2) to TRBJ1-2; tentative D call: TRBD1 (5 bases). Germline values: CDR1 LGHDT, CDR2 YNNKEL (reference sequence). The CDR3 totals 14 residues. The V end was cut by 1 base, the J end by 4 bases, with 10 bases between. The CDR3 DNA reads as TGTGCCAGCAGCCAAGGATGGCAGGGCTATGGCTACACCTTC. Translating gives CASSQGWQGYGYTF.

J is TRBJ2-1 and V is TRBV19; 14 nucleotides line up with TRBD2. CDR3 length: 17 amino acids. Trimming removed 5 bases from V and 9 bases from J; junction bases left unmatched: 12. Germline CDR1 LNHDA, CDR2 SQIVND (reference sequence). For the CDR3, the DNA is TGTGCCAGTAGTGGAATGGGACTAGCGGGAGTTAAGGGTGAGCAGTTCTTC. Its translation: CASSGMGLAGVKGEQFF.

V and J are TRBV19 and TRBJ2-7; TRBD1 aligns across 7 bases. V shed 10 bases and J 6 bases; nucleotides not matched to a gene: 6. Per germline, CDR1 LNHDA and CDR2 SQIVND (reference sequence). This CDR3 is 11 amino acids long. This chain's CDR3 is CATRQGSEQYF. The CDR3, as DNA: TGTGCCACCCGACAGGGTTCCGAGCAGTACTTC. Together with reference TRBV19 and TRBJ2-7, the CDR3 gives the full variable domain: DGGITQSPKYLFRKEGQNVTLSCEQNLNHDAMYWYRQDPGQGLRLIYYSQIVNDFQKGDIAEGYSVSREKKESFPLTVTSAQKNPTAFYLCATRQGSEQYFGPGTRLTVT.

V is TRBV19 and J is TRBJ1-1; D might be TRBD1 (5 bases). V dropped 3 bases and J dropped 5 bases, with 10 bases sitting between them. CDR3 length equals 13 residues. Germline values: CDR1 LNHDA, CDR2 SQIVND (reference sequence). The CDR3 DNA follows: TGTGCCAGTAGTATTGAGGGGAGGACTGAAGCTTTCTTT. Its protein is CASSIEGRTEAFF. Looking up the rest from reference TRBV19 and TRBJ1-1 gives the full variable domain: DGGITQSPKYLFRKEGQNVTLSCEQNLNHDAMYWYRQDPGQGLRLIYYSQIVNDFQKGDIAEGYSVSREKKESFPLTVTSAQKNPTAFYLCASSIEGRTEAFFGQGTRLTVV.

This chain joins TRBV5-6 and TRBJ2-3; 8 bases are a match to TRBD2. Unmatched junction bases numbered 17, after V lost 1 base and J lost 7 bases. The CDR3 runs 18 residues. Germline CDR1 and CDR2: SGHDT and YYEEEE. CDR3 sequence reads: CASSLWLAGSRAMNTQYF. CDR3 bases: TGTGCCAGCAGCTTGTGGCTAGCGGGTTCAAGAGCAATGAATACGCAGTATTTT.

This clone has more than one count but fewer than ten. J is TRBJ1-5 and V is TRBV19, with TRBD1 as a possible D gene (6 bases). The V gene's germline CDR1 is LNHDA and CDR2 SQIVND (reference sequence). V gave up 10 bases and J gave up 6 bases, with 16 bases separating them. The CDR3 sequence is 13 residues long. The CDR3: CATSRGNFQPQHF. CDR3 nucleotide sequence: TGTGCCACCTCAAGGGGGAATTTTCAGCCCCAGCATTTT.

The chain combines TRBV28 with TRBJ2-7, with 13 bases that match TRBD2. Germline CDR1 is MDHEN and CDR2 is SYDVKM. CDR3 size: 15 residues. J gave up 2 bases and V 7 bases, and 5 bases lay outside the gene matches. For the CDR3, the DNA is TGTGCCAGCACCATGGGACTAGCGGGAACCTACGAGCAGTACTTC. It is translated as CASTMGLAGTYEQYF.